Listed below are T cell receptor beta chains from one sample, sequenced in a study of blood T cell repertoires in COVID-19. The method was immunoSEQ multiplex PCR; TCRdb's version includes in-frame clones alone and lacks a portion of them. This table holds some 130,000 clones, approximately 81% found once. Material: peripheral blood. These receptors were collected from a woman of 80 years or more with acute or convalescent COVID-19. CDR3s include the opening cysteine and the closing phenylalanine or tryptophan. Each record gives: D gene, J gene, clone size, V gene, CDR3 protein, CDR3 DNA. D genes are given only for firm matches. Clone size is stated in some rows and not others, as once, few, many or a class when expanded.

-	TRBJ1-1	-	TRBV5-1	CASSLATGYTEAFF	TGCGCCAGCAGCTTGGCGACGGGGTACACTGAAGCTTTCTTT
TRBD2	TRBJ2-6	few	TRBV7-9	CASSLREGYSGANVLTF	TGTGCCAGCAGCTTACGGGAGGGATATTCTGGGGCCAACGTCCTGACTTTC
-	TRBJ1-2	-	TRBV5-6	CASSLPGAQVYGYTF	TGTGCCAGCAGCTTACCAGGGGCGCAGGTCTATGGCTACACCTTC
-	TRBJ1-6	-	TRBV6-5	CASSSLSPRDSPLHF	TGTGCCAGCAGTTCCTTATCCCCGCGGGATTCACCCCTCCACTTT
TRBD1	TRBJ1-1	-	TRBV2	CASNKGALGTEAFF	TGTGCCAGCAATAAGGGGGCCCTTGGTACTGAAGCTTTCTTT
-	TRBJ1-6	once	TRBV21-1	CASSKEVWDRGGFESYNSPLHF	TGTGCCAGCAGCAAAGAAGTCTGGGACAGGGGCGGATTTGAGTCCTATAATTCACCCCTCCACTTT
TRBD1	TRBJ1-6	once	TRBV5-1	CASSPGQGRNSPLHF	TGCGCCAGCAGCCCGGGACAGGGGAGAAATTCACCCCTCCACTTT
TRBD1	TRBJ2-2	once	TRBV24-1	CATSEAGTDGGELFF	TGTGCCACCAGTGAGGCCGGGACAGACGGAGGGGAGCTGTTTTTT
-	TRBJ1-6	-	TRBV25-1	CASSVFTGNSPLHF	TGTGCCAGCAGTGTTTTCACGGGAAATTCACCCCTCCACTTT
TRBD2	TRBJ2-3	-	TRBV14	CASSPRIAGQATDTQYF	TGTGCCAGCAGCCCGCGCATAGCGGGACAAGCCACAGATACGCAGTATTTT
-	TRBJ2-3	once	TRBV7-6	CASSYQGFGDTQYF	TGTGCCAGCAGCTACCAGGGGTTCGGAGATACGCAGTATTTT
TRBD1	TRBJ1-5	once	TRBV5-8	CASSSRDRAAQPQHF	TGTGCCAGCAGCTCCCGGGACAGGGCTGCTCAGCCCCAGCATTTT
TRBD1	TRBJ1-6	-	TRBV5-1	CASSLGQGGYNSPLHF	TGCGCCAGCAGCTTGGGACAGGGTGGCTATAATTCACCCCTCCACTTT
-	TRBJ2-1	-	TRBV15	CATSRTASSYNEQFF	TGTGCCACCAGCAGGACAGCTAGCTCCTACAATGAGCAGTTCTTC
-	TRBJ2-2	-	TRBV4-3	CASSQAPQGPNTGELFF	TGCGCCAGCAGCCAAGCCCCACAGGGCCCGAACACCGGGGAGCTGTTTTTT
TRBD2	TRBJ2-5	once	TRBV7-2	CASSLAVAGGRETQYF	TGTGCCAGCAGCTTAGCGGTAGCGGGGGGCAGGGAGACCCAGTACTTC
TRBD1	TRBJ1-2	-	TRBV5-1	CASSGHRDRADYGYTF	TGCGCCAGCAGCGGACACCGGGACAGGGCCGACTATGGCTACACCTTC
TRBD1	TRBJ1-4	-	TRBV28	CASSRTGGSGKLFF	TGTGCCAGCAGCCGAACAGGGGGATCGGGAAAACTGTTTTTT
TRBD2	TRBJ2-3	-	TRBV7-2	CASSIQALAGGATQYF	TGTGCCAGCAGCATCCAGGCCCTAGCGGGAGGTGCTACGCAGTATTTT
TRBD2	TRBJ2-3	-	TRBV7-8	CASSLGTSSGSAFDTQYF	TGTGCCAGCAGCTTAGGGACTTCTAGCGGGAGTGCCTTTGATACGCAGTATTTT
-	TRBJ1-2	-	TRBV19	CASTLEDSRFGYGYTF	TGTGCCAGTACCCTAGAAGACAGTCGATTTGGCTATGGCTACACCTTC
-	TRBJ1-1	-	TRBV12-3/TRBV12-4	CASSIPGTEAFF	TGTGCCAGCAGCATACCCGGGACAGAAGCTTTCTTT
-	TRBJ1-2	-	TRBV21-1	CASSKGRCAGTTAPRAYGYTF	TGTGCCAGCAGCAAAGGACGATGCGCCGGGACAACCGCTCCAAGGGCCTATGGCTACACCTTC
-	TRBJ2-3	few	TRBV1	CTSSQGPPVQDTQYF	TGCACCAGCAGCCAAGGTCCGCCAGTTCAAGATACGCAGTATTTT
TRBD1	TRBJ2-3	-	TRBV4-2	CASSKGAGLGDTQYF	TGTGCCAGCTCAAAGGGGGCGGGCTTAGGGGATACGCAGTATTTT